Below are 30 T cell receptor beta chains sequenced from a single sample in a study of cytomegalovirus exposure and HLA in healthy donors. Clones were sequenced by immunoSEQ multiplex PCR, and TCRdb holds only the in-frame ones, with some missing. The sample lists roughly 150,000 clones, around nine tenths seen once, with around 3% in the top ten. The specimen sequenced was PBMCs. Receptor source: a young man in good health and CMV-seronegative.

The chain employs TRBV4-1 and TRBJ1-5; D is uncertain. The CDR3 covers 15 residues. Germline V gene data show CDR1 as MGHRA and CDR2 as YSYEKL. Deletions cut 1 base from V and 3 bases from J, with 10 bases between. CDR3 region: CASSQGAAVNQPQHF. The CDR3 coding sequence is TGCGCCAGCAGCCAAGGGGCAGCAGTCAATCAGCCCCAGCATTTT.

This chain uses TRBV14 with TRBJ2-3; possible D gene TRBD1, 5 bases. The germline V gene has CDR1 SGHDN and CDR2 FVKESK. Trimming shortened V by 3 bases and J by 4 bases, and 20 bases separated the two germline ends. The CDR3 is 17 amino acids. The chain's CDR3 is CASSHPQGPTDPDTQYF. The CDR3 DNA is TGTGCCAGCAGCCATCCGCAGGGTCCGACGGACCCAGATACGCAGTATTTT.

The J gene is TRBJ1-6, the V gene TRBV5-1; 7 bases line up with TRBD1. V gave up 4 bases and J gave up 8 bases; unmatched junction bases: 6. The CDR3 spans 14 residues. CDR1 is SGHRS, CDR2 YFSETQ, per germline. The CDR3: CASSLPTGYSPLHF. The CDR3 nucleotides read TGCGCCAGCAGCCTCCCGACAGGGTATTCACCCCTCCACTTT. The full variable domain, its missing parts supplied by reference TRBV5-1 and TRBJ1-6, is KAGVTQTPRYLIKTRGQQVTLSCSPISGHRSVSWYQQTPGQGLQFLFEYFSETQRNKGNFPGRFSGRQFSNSRSEMNVSTLELGDSALYLCASSLPTGYSPLHFGNGTRLTVT.

The rearrangement links TRBV7-2 to TRBJ1-5, with D possibly matching TRBD1 (6 bases). Looked up from germline, CDR1 is SGHTA and CDR2 is FQGNSA. V was shortened by 5 bases and J by 9 bases, with 20 bases between the two germline ends. This CDR3 is built from 15 residues. This CDR3 is CASSPSWGPGPPQHF. CDR3 DNA sequence: TGTGCCAGCAGCCCCAGCTGGGGGCCGGGACCGCCCCAGCATTTT.

This chain links TRBV2 with TRBJ1-4, with 12 bases lining up with TRBD1. Germline V gives CDR1 SNHLY, CDR2 FYNNEI. The CDR3 sequence is 15 residues long. V lost 4 bases, J lost 7 bases, and 4 bases stayed unmatched. This CDR3 reads CASSGDRGRIEKLFF. CDR3 coding DNA: TGTGCCAGCAGTGGGGACAGGGGGCGGATTGAAAAACTGTTTTTT.

Here the CDR3 DNA reads TGTGCTAGTGGTTTGGGAATTCGGTACGAGCAGTACTTC. This translates into CASGLGIRYEQYF. The gene calls are TRBV12-5 and TRBJ2-7; the D is unclear. Germline lookup yields CDR1 LGHNT and CDR2 FRNRAP. Deletions cut 1 base from V and 4 bases from J, with 8 bases between. The CDR3 covers 13 residues.

The V call is TRBV9, the J call TRBJ2-2; tentative D call: TRBD2 (6 bases). CDR3 length: 14 residues. Trimming stripped 0 bases from V and 6 bases from J, with 9 bases between. The germline V gene has CDR1 SGDLS and CDR2 YYNGEE. The CDR3 reads CASSVVPGAGELFF. CDR3 DNA sequence: TGTGCCAGCAGCGTAGTCCCGGGAGCCGGGGAGCTGTTTTTT.

The chain employs TRBV9 and TRBJ2-2; TRBD1 agrees at 10 bases. The CDR3 covers 15 residues. Germline CDR1 is SGDLS and CDR2 is YYNGEE. V was pared by 4 bases and J by 7 bases, with 7 bases of the junction left unmatched. This CDR3 is CASSKNGQGDGELFF. For the CDR3, the DNA is TGTGCCAGCAGCAAAAACGGACAGGGGGACGGGGAGCTGTTTTTT.

The chain combines TRBV6-5 with TRBJ1-2, with 8 positions matching TRBD1. This CDR3 has 14 amino acids. V lost 5 bases, J lost 4 bases, and 6 bases stayed unmatched. Germline V CDR1 and CDR2: MNHEY, SVGAGI. The CDR3 reads CASSPTGTGYGYTF. CDR3 in DNA: TGTGCCAGCAGTCCCACCGGGACAGGCTATGGCTACACCTTC.

This clone was found a few times. J is TRBJ2-7 and V is TRBV7-9, with TRBD2 as a possible D gene (5 bases). V lost 0 bases to trimming and J lost 0 bases, with 15 bases between them. Germline V gene data show CDR1 as SEHNR and CDR2 as FQNEAQ (reference sequence). The CDR3 loop spans 17 amino acids. CDR3 bases: TGTGCCAGCAGCTTAGCGTCCGGGCGGAGGAACTCCTACGAGCAGTACTTC. It translates to CASSLASGRRNSYEQYF.

This chain uses TRBV7-2 with TRBJ2-1, with TRBD2 identical over 9 bases. CDR1 and CDR2 from the germline V gene are SGHTA and FQGNSA. This CDR3 region has 16 residues. V lost 0 bases, J lost 5 bases, and 5 bases stayed unmatched. The CDR3 nucleotides are TGTGCCAGCAGCTTAGCGGCTAGCGGGACAAACAATGAGCAGTTCTTC. Translating it yields CASSLAASGTNNEQFF.

The genes are TRBV6-5 and TRBJ2-1; D gene ambiguous. V was cut by 0 bases and J by 4 bases, with 13 bases left in between. Per germline, CDR1 MNHEY and CDR2 SVGAGI. There are 16 residues in the CDR3. Here the CDR3 DNA reads TGTGCCAGCAGTTACTCGAACAGCCTCTCTTACAATGAGCAGTTCTTC. Translation: CASSYSNSLSYNEQFF.

This chain connects TRBV27 to TRBJ2-2; tentative D call: TRBD1 (7 bases). The V and J ends lost 5 bases and 0 bases respectively, with 16 bases between them. The CDR3 consists of 17 residues. The germline V gene encodes CDR1 MNHEY and CDR2 SMNVEV (reference sequence). The CDR3 region is CASSPSQGRSNTGELFF. The CDR3 DNA reads TGTGCCAGCAGTCCCTCACAGGGGAGGTCGAACACCGGGGAGCTGTTTTTT.

The chain has TRBV27 and TRBJ2-1; TRBD2 matches at 10 bases. Losses at the gene ends were 5 bases for V and 6 bases for J; bases not matched to a gene: 10. Germline V gene sequence: CDR1 MNHEY, CDR2 SMNVEV (reference sequence). The CDR3 loop spans 16 amino acids. In DNA, the CDR3 is TGTGCCAGCAGTCCGTCTTCGGGACTAGCGTTCAATGAGCAGTTCTTC. Encoded protein: CASSPSSGLAFNEQFF.

The chain combines TRBV5-4 with TRBJ2-7; TRBD2 is a possible D gene (7 bases). Germline-derived CDR1 and CDR2 are SGHNT and YYREEE (reference sequence). This CDR3 comprises 14 residues. V lost 2 bases, J lost 6 bases, and 15 bases lay in between. In nucleotides, the CDR3 is TGTGCCAGCAGCTTCTCGGGGGGCCTGAGCGAGCAGTACTTC. It translates to CASSFSGGLSEQYF.

This chain links TRBV2 with TRBJ2-5; 15 nucleotides match TRBD2. The length of the CDR3 is 14 residues. Germline CDR1 and CDR2: SNHLY and FYNNEI. The J segment lost 8 bases and the V segment lost 4 bases, leaving 2 bases of the junction unmatched. The CDR3 sequence is CASSGTSGRATQYF. The CDR3 DNA reads TGTGCCAGCAGTGGGACTAGCGGGAGGGCCACCCAGTACTTC.

The chain combines TRBV6-5 with TRBJ1-1; 9 bases are a match to TRBD1. Losses at the gene ends were 0 bases for V and 1 base for J; bases not matched to a gene: 3. The CDR3 is 16 residues long. Germline-derived CDR1 and CDR2 are MNHEY and SVGAGI. The CDR3 DNA follows: TGTGCCAGCAGTTACTCTTTACAGGGGGCGAACACTGAAGCTTTCTTT. As protein: CASSYSLQGANTEAFF.

J is TRBJ2-7 and V is TRBV5-6; TRBD2 agrees at 8 bases. CDR3 size: 16 residues. The ends lost 1 base at V and 6 bases at J; junction bases unmatched: 12. In germline, CDR1 is SGHDT, CDR2 YYEEEE. The CDR3: CASSLRGVAGGSEQYF. CDR3 nucleotides: TGTGCCAGCAGCTTGAGGGGAGTGGCGGGAGGTTCCGAGCAGTACTTC.

The rearrangement joins TRBV19 to TRBJ2-7, with D perhaps matching TRBD2 (6 bases). Germline lookup yields CDR1 LNHDA and CDR2 SQIVND (reference sequence). The length of the CDR3 is 13 residues. The V end lost 6 bases, the J end lost 2 bases, and 11 bases lay between the germline ends. The CDR3 protein is CASSHGGPYEQYF. In DNA form, the CDR3 reads TGTGCCAGTAGCCACGGGGGACCCTACGAGCAGTACTTC.

V and J are TRBV28 and TRBJ1-4; 9 nucleotides align to TRBD1. The trim removed 7 bases at V and 2 bases at J, leaving 5 bases unmatched. Looked up from germline, CDR1 is MDHEN and CDR2 is SYDVKM. CDR3 size: 15 residues. Here the CDR3 DNA reads TGTGCCAGCAAATACAGGGGGCGGACTAATGAAAAACTGTTTTTT. Translating gives CASKYRGRTNEKLFF.

This clone was counted a few times. The chain recombines TRBV28 with TRBJ2-5, with TRBD2 matching 10 bases. J was trimmed by 4 bases and V by 7 bases; bases with no gene match: 9. CDR3 length: 15 residues. Germline-derived CDR1 and CDR2 are MDHEN and SYDVKM. The CDR3 is CASNPSGRVGETQYF. The CDR3 DNA follows: TGTGCCAGCAACCCCAGCGGGAGGGTGGGAGAGACCCAGTACTTC.

V and J are TRBV7-8 and TRBJ1-2; D might be TRBD1 (5 bases). The CDR3 is 12 residues long. Between the trimmed V and J ends, which lost 5 bases and 7 bases, there was a span of 11 bases. Germline lookup yields CDR1 SGHVS and CDR2 FQNEAQ. The CDR3 loop reads CASSRGEGGYTF. Here the CDR3 DNA reads TGTGCCAGCAGCCGAGGGGAGGGTGGCTACACCTTC.

This chain joins TRBV28 and TRBJ2-3; 7 bases are shared with TRBD1. Germline CDR1 and CDR2: MDHEN and SYDVKM. The CDR3 covers 15 residues. After removal of 2 bases from V and 1 base from J, the junction contained 3 bases not matched to a gene. The CDR3 protein is CASSLRTGGTDTQYF. In DNA form, the CDR3 reads TGTGCCAGCAGTTTAAGGACAGGAGGCACAGATACGCAGTATTTT.

This clone came up a few times. This rearrangement joins TRBV6-4 to TRBJ2-3; 10 bases are a match to TRBD1. The junction had 6 bases not matched to a gene; V was cut back by 0 bases and J by 6 bases. Looked up from germline, CDR1 is MRHNA and CDR2 is SNTAGT. This CDR3 comprises 16 residues. The CDR3 reads CASSDSSGTGDDTQYF. The CDR3 DNA reads as TGTGCCAGCAGTGACTCAAGCGGGACAGGGGACGATACGCAGTATTTT.

The rearrangement uses TRBV2 and TRBJ1-1, with 9 bases matching TRBD1. Germline V gene data show CDR1 as SNHLY and CDR2 as FYNNEI. The V segment lost 4 bases and the J segment 3 bases; nucleotides outside the gene matches: 12. The CDR3 totals 17 residues. In nucleotides, the CDR3 is TGTGCCAGCAGTGTGGTAACAGGGGGCGTTAGACACACTGAAGCTTTCTTT. Translating gives CASSVVTGGVRHTEAFF.

This CDR3 is CASSFNYGSTIGELFF. The CDR3, as DNA: TGTGCCAGCAGCTTCAACTACGGGTCCACGATCGGGGAGCTGTTTTTT. The chain joins TRBV7-9 to TRBJ2-2; D not certain. V shed 3 bases and J shed 7 bases, with 18 bases lying between them. Germline CDR1 SEHNR, CDR2 FQNEAQ (reference sequence). This CDR3 has 16 amino acids.

This chain connects TRBV29-1 to TRBJ1-2; TRBD1 is a possible D gene (5 bases). Germline CDR1 is SQVTM and CDR2 is ANQGSEA. With 5 bases removed from V and 8 bases from J, the gap between germline ends came to 21 bases. This CDR3 comprises 14 residues. CDR3 DNA: TGCAGCGTTCTAGAGGAGAGTCTCAGGGTCGGCTACACCTTC. Translated, it gives CSVLEESLRVGYTF.

The CDR3 DNA reads TGCGCCAGCAGCCATGCTGACAGGCCCCTAGATACGCAGTATTTT. Translating gives CASSHADRPLDTQYF. The V call is TRBV4-1, the J call TRBJ2-3, with D possibly matching TRBD1 (6 bases). The V gene's germline CDR1 is MGHRA and CDR2 YSYEKL. This CDR3 is built from 15 residues. Trimming left V 3 bases short and J 5 bases short, with 15 bases between.

The chain joins TRBV27 to TRBJ2-7; D not certain. The V gene lost 0 bases and the J gene lost 1 base, with 10 bases spanning the gap. The CDR3 runs 15 residues. In germline, CDR1 is MNHEY, CDR2 SMNVEV (reference sequence). The CDR3 loop is CASSLSAEHSYEQYF. As DNA, the CDR3 is TGTGCCAGCAGTTTATCGGCAGAACATTCCTACGAGCAGTACTTC.

This chain uses TRBV27 with TRBJ2-1, with TRBD1 matching over 10 bases. V lost 5 bases and J lost 2; bases outside the gene matches: 6. Germline lookup yields CDR1 MNHEY and CDR2 SMNVEV (reference sequence). This CDR3 is 16 amino acids long. The CDR3 is CASSVMGQGPYNEQFF. Here the CDR3 DNA reads TGTGCCAGCAGTGTAATGGGACAGGGGCCCTACAATGAGCAGTTCTTC.